Listed below are T cell receptor beta chains from one sample, sequenced in a study of CD8+CD57+ T cells in acquired aplastic anemia. One entry per CDR3 protein results from TCRdb running MiXCR on the reads. The sample lists 150,000 to 200,000 distinct CDR3 sequences, roughly half occurring once. The sequenced material came from sorted CD4+, CD8+, or CD8+CD57+ T cells (not recorded which) from PBMCs. These receptors were collected from a human donor with aplastic anemia. Both conserved end residues are part of each CDR3. The D gene is left open where the match is weak. Not all rows give a size; the values are once, few, many and, for expanded clones, a class.

J: TRBJ2-2; V: TRBV3-1; size: many; D: NA; CDR3: CASSQGRANTGELFF; DNA: TGTGCCAGCAGCCAAGGCAGGGCGAACACCGGGGAGCTGTTTTTT
J: TRBJ1-5; V: TRBV12-3/TRBV12-4; size: many; D: NA; CDR3: CASTKTSSNQPQHF; DNA: TGTGCCAGCACGAAGACAAGTAGCAATCAGCCCCAGCATTTT
J: TRBJ1-2; V: TRBV20-1; size: NA; D: NA; CDR3: CSASPGGGSYGYTF; DNA: TGCAGTGCTAGCCCTGGCGGGGGAAGCTATGGCTACACCTTC
J: TRBJ2-5; V: TRBV2; size: NA; D: NA; CDR3: CASTAQGKGQETQYF; DNA: TGTGCCAGCACTGCACAGGGAAAGGGGCAAGAGACCCAGTACTTC
J: TRBJ2-5; V: TRBV4-1; size: few; D: TRBD2; CDR3: CASSQVGLVVETQYF; DNA: TGCGCCAGCAGCCAAGTCGGACTAGTTGTAGAGACCCAGTACTTC
J: TRBJ1-6; V: TRBV11-2; size: many; D: NA; CDR3: CASSLGGRVAYNSPLHF; DNA: TGTGCCAGCAGCTTAGGAGGCAGGGTTGCCTATAATTCACCCCTCCACTTT
J: TRBJ1-1; V: TRBV10-3; size: NA; D: NA; CDR3: CAITESTVNTEAFF; DNA: TGTGCCATCACCGAGTCAACAGTGAACACTGAAGCTTTCTTT
J: TRBJ2-3; V: TRBV20-1; size: NA; D: NA; CDR3: CSARITTDTQYF; DNA: TGCAGTGCTAGAATTACCACAGATACGCAGTATTTT
J: TRBJ2-3; V: TRBV15; size: NA; D: NA; CDR3: CATSRSREGADTQYF; DNA: TGTGCCACCAGCAGATCCCGGGAGGGGGCGGATACGCAGTATTTT
J: TRBJ2-1; V: TRBV29-1; size: many; D: NA; CDR3: CSVVGPYNEQFF; DNA: TGCAGCGTAGTCGGCCCTTACAATGAGCAGTTCTTC
J: TRBJ2-7; V: TRBV25-1; size: many; D: NA; CDR3: CASTEQYF; DNA: TGTGCCAGCACCGAGCAGTACTTC
J: TRBJ1-4; V: TRBV2; size: NA; D: NA; CDR3: CASRGGLNEKLFF; DNA: TGTGCCAGCAGGGGGGGTTTAAATGAAAAACTGTTTTTT
J: TRBJ2-7; V: TRBV15; size: NA; D: TRBD1; CDR3: CATSRRDRDYEQYF; DNA: TGTGCCACCAGCAGACGGGACAGAGACTACGAGCAGTACTTC
J: TRBJ2-2; V: TRBV6-5; size: many; D: TRBD1; CDR3: CASSWTGGGGTGELFF; DNA: TGTGCCAGCAGTTGGACAGGGGGCGGAGGAACCGGGGAGCTGTTTTTT
J: TRBJ2-7; V: TRBV2; size: NA; D: TRBD1; CDR3: CASRRGQREQYF; DNA: TGTGCCAGCAGGAGGGGGCAGCGCGAGCAGTACTTC
J: TRBJ2-5; V: TRBV2; size: NA; D: TRBD2; CDR3: CASAPQAGGRGETQYF; DNA: TGTGCCAGCGCGCCCCAAGCGGGGGGGCGTGGAGAGACCCAGTACTTC
J: TRBJ1-4; V: TRBV10-1; size: NA; D: NA; CDR3: CAAKDGGDTNEKLFF; DNA: TGCGCCGCTAAAGACGGGGGAGATACTAATGAAAAACTGTTTTTT
J: TRBJ1-5; V: TRBV2; size: NA; D: NA; CDR3: CASSEQRWNQPQHF; DNA: TGTGCCAGCAGTGAACAAAGGTGGAATCAGCCCCAGCATTTT
J: TRBJ1-2; V: TRBV7-9; size: NA; D: NA; CDR3: CASSLGQSDYGYTF; DNA: TGTGCCAGCAGCTTAGGACAGTCTGACTATGGCTACACCTTC
J: TRBJ1-2; V: TRBV7-2; size: many; D: TRBD1; CDR3: CASSLPTGSGYTF; DNA: TGTGCCAGCAGCTTACCGACAGGGAGCGGCTACACCTTC
J: TRBJ2-1; V: TRBV2; size: NA; D: TRBD2; CDR3: CASNSGLAGYEQFF; DNA: TGTGCCAGCAACTCGGGACTAGCGGGGTACGAGCAGTTCTTC
J: TRBJ2-5; V: TRBV4-1; size: many; D: NA; CDR3: CASSQASLRVVTQYF; DNA: TGCGCCAGCAGCCAAGCCAGCCTCAGGGTGGTGACCCAGTACTTC
J: TRBJ2-5; V: TRBV28; size: NA; D: NA; CDR3: CASSPPRAIQETQYF; DNA: TGTGCCAGCAGTCCGCCTCGGGCGATACAAGAGACCCAGTACTTC
J: TRBJ1-6; V: TRBV20-1; size: NA; D: NA; CDR3: CSIKRGNSPLHF; DNA: TGCAGCATAAAAAGAGGGAATTCACCCCTCCACTTT
J: TRBJ1-1; V: TRBV28; size: many; D: NA; CDR3: CASSPPNTEAFF; DNA: TGTGCCAGCAGTCCGCCCAACACTGAAGCTTTCTTT
J: TRBJ2-1; V: TRBV2; size: NA; D: TRBD1; CDR3: CASRTGGDEQFF; DNA: TGTGCCAGTCGGACAGGGGGCGATGAGCAGTTCTTC
J: TRBJ2-7; V: TRBV24-1; size: many; D: TRBD2; CDR3: CATSDPGLAGGPSHEQYF; DNA: TGTGCCACCAGTGATCCAGGACTAGCGGGAGGGCCGTCCCACGAGCAGTACTTC
J: TRBJ1-1; V: TRBV25-1; size: NA; D: NA; CDR3: CASSESGGRSLNTEAFF; DNA: TGTGCCAGCAGTGAATCCGGGGGCAGGTCGCTGAACACTGAAGCTTTCTTT
J: TRBJ2-7; V: TRBV18; size: many; D: NA; CDR3: CASSRPGDEQYF; DNA: TGTGCCAGCTCACGCCCCGGAGACGAGCAGTACTTC
J: TRBJ2-1; V: TRBV11-1; size: NA; D: NA; CDR3: CASSLVGGNYGSEQFF; DNA: TGTGCCAGCAGCTTAGTCGGAGGGAACTATGGAAGTGAGCAGTTCTTC
J: TRBJ2-3; V: TRBV11-2; size: NA; D: NA; CDR3: CASSSRQDRTDAQYF; DNA: TGTGCCAGCAGCTCACGACAGGACCGCACAGATGCGCAGTATTTT
J: TRBJ2-7; V: TRBV12-5; size: NA; D: TRBD2; CDR3: CASGTSGIYEQYF; DNA: TGTGCTAGTGGGACTAGCGGGATCTACGAGCAGTACTTC
J: TRBJ2-1; V: TRBV29-1; size: once; D: NA; CDR3: CSVVSPGNEQFF; DNA: TGCAGCGTTGTGTCCCCGGGCAATGAGCAGTTCTTC
J: TRBJ2-7; V: TRBV6-1; size: NA; D: TRBD2; CDR3: CASTSGLPYEQYF; DNA: TGTGCCAGTACTAGCGGCCTTCCCTACGAGCAGTACTTC
J: TRBJ2-7; V: TRBV9; size: many; D: TRBD2; CDR3: CASAMGRESYEQYF; DNA: TGTGCCAGCGCCATGGGGCGGGAGAGCTACGAGCAGTACTTC
J: TRBJ1-1; V: TRBV29-1; size: NA; D: NA; CDR3: CSPVPWRDTEAFF; DNA: TGCAGTCCCGTACCGTGGCGGGACACTGAAGCTTTCTTT
J: TRBJ1-1; V: TRBV7-8; size: NA; D: TRBD1; CDR3: CASRETGRAFF; DNA: TGTGCCAGCAGAGAGACAGGGAGGGCTTTCTTT
J: TRBJ2-5; V: TRBV10-3; size: NA; D: TRBD1; CDR3: CAISQTGPKETQYF; DNA: TGTGCCATCAGTCAGACAGGGCCCAAAGAGACCCAGTACTTC
J: TRBJ2-7; V: TRBV7-9; size: once; D: NA; CDR3: CASSLTQGNYEQYF; DNA: TGTGCCAGCAGCTTAACGCAGGGTAACTACGAGCAGTACTTC
J: TRBJ2-7; V: TRBV12-3/TRBV12-4; size: many; D: NA; CDR3: CASSDTTTIEQYF; DNA: TGTGCCAGCAGTGACACCACTACGATCGAGCAGTACTTC
J: TRBJ2-3; V: TRBV10-3; size: NA; D: NA; CDR3: CAITPGRMEGTQYF; DNA: TGTGCCATCACCCCAGGGCGTATGGAGGGCACGCAGTATTTT
J: TRBJ2-7; V: TRBV7-9; size: NA; D: TRBD2; CDR3: CASSLDSGGLYEQYF; DNA: TGTGCCAGCAGCTTGGATAGCGGGGGGCTCTACGAGCAGTACTTC
J: TRBJ2-7; V: TRBV11-1; size: NA; D: NA; CDR3: CASSDTSSVSPYEQYF; DNA: TGTGCCAGCAGCGATACTTCTAGCGTAAGTCCCTACGAGCAGTACTTC
J: TRBJ2-7; V: TRBV10-3; size: few; D: TRBD2; CDR3: CAISARGRGAIYEQYF; DNA: TGTGCCATCAGTGCCCGCGGGCGGGGGGCCATCTACGAGCAGTACTTC
J: TRBJ2-7; V: TRBV29-1; size: NA; D: NA; CDR3: CSVGARGSYEQYF; DNA: TGCAGCGTTGGCGCCAGGGGCTCCTACGAGCAGTACTTC
J: TRBJ1-1; V: TRBV12-3/TRBV12-4; size: NA; D: NA; CDR3: CASGGSLHTEAFF; DNA: TGTGCCAGCGGGGGCTCTTTACACACTGAAGCTTTCTTT
J: TRBJ2-1; V: TRBV20-1; size: many; D: NA; CDR3: CSARVGATNEQFF; DNA: TGCAGTGCTAGAGTAGGGGCCACCAATGAGCAGTTCTTC
J: TRBJ1-5; V: TRBV5-6; size: NA; D: TRBD1; CDR3: CASSWGTGDSNQPQHF; DNA: TGTGCCAGCAGCTGGGGTACAGGGGATAGCAATCAGCCCCAGCATTTT
J: TRBJ2-7; V: TRBV15; size: NA; D: TRBD2; CDR3: CATSVQGGRFYEQYF; DNA: TGTGCCACCAGCGTTCAGGGCGGGAGGTTTTACGAGCAGTACTTC
J: TRBJ2-4; V: TRBV20-1; size: many; D: TRBD2; CDR3: CSAKPGGNIQYF; DNA: TGCAGTGCTAAGCCGGGGGGGAACATTCAGTACTTC
J: TRBJ2-3; V: TRBV4-3; size: many; D: TRBD2; CDR3: CASSQDRKGGGDTQYF; DNA: TGCGCCAGCAGCCAAGATCGGAAGGGCGGGGGAGATACGCAGTATTTT
J: TRBJ2-1; V: TRBV24-1; size: NA; D: NA; CDR3: CATSDRNGNEQFF; DNA: TGTGCCACCAGCGACCGGAACGGCAATGAGCAGTTCTTC
J: TRBJ2-1; V: TRBV15; size: NA; D: TRBD2; CDR3: CAILPGLAGGVGDEQFF; DNA: TGTGCCATCCTACCGGGACTAGCGGGGGGGGTAGGTGACGAGCAGTTCTTC
J: TRBJ2-2; V: TRBV20-1; size: NA; D: TRBD2; CDR3: CSARGSGGDTGELFF; DNA: TGCAGTGCTAGAGGTAGCGGGGGGGACACCGGGGAGCTGTTTTTT
J: TRBJ1-5; V: TRBV15; size: NA; D: NA; CDR3: CATSRDKGGTSNQPQHF; DNA: TGTGCCACCAGCAGAGATAAGGGCGGAACAAGCAATCAGCCCCAGCATTTT
J: TRBJ2-5; V: TRBV7-1; size: NA; D: TRBD1; CDR3: CASSSFSDRVPLCPDQETQYF; DNA: TGTGCCAGCAGCTCATTTAGTGACAGGGTTCCCTTGTGTCCTGACCAAGAGACCCAGTACTTC
J: TRBJ2-7; V: TRBV19; size: few; D: TRBD1; CDR3: CASSAGQGKNEQYF; DNA: TGTGCCAGTTCGGCGGGACAGGGGAAAAACGAGCAGTACTTC